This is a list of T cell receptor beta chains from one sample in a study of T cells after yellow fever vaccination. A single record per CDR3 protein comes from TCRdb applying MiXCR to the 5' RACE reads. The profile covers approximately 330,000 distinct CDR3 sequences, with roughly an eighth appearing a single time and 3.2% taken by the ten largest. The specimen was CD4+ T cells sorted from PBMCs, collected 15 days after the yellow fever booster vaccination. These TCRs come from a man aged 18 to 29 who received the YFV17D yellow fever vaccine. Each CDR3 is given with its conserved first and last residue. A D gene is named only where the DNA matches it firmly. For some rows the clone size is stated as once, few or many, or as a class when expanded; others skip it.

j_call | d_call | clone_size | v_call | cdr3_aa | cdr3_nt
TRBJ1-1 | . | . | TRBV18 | CASSTVLGGDTEAFF | TGTGCCAGCTCAACGGTCCTCGGGGGGGACACTGAAGCTTTCTTT
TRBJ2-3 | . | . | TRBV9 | CASTPEGVFTQYF | TGTGCCAGCACCCCAGAGGGAGTATTTACGCAGTATTTT
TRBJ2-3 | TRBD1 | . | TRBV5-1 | CASSPQGAGDTQYF | TGCGCCAGCAGCCCACAGGGGGCGGGAGATACGCAGTATTTT
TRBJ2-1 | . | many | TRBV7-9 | CASSLVGNNEQFF | TGTGCCAGCAGCTTAGTTGGGAACAATGAGCAGTTCTTC
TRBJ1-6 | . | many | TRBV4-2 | CASSQGGRGRKGSPLHF | TGTGCCAGCAGCCAAGGCGGAAGGGGAAGGAAAGGGTCACCCCTCCACTTT
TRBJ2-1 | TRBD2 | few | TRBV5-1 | CASSPGLGVHEQFF | TGCGCCAGCAGTCCGGGACTAGGGGTCCATGAGCAGTTCTTC
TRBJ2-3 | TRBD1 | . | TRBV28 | CASRGGQGYTDTQYF | TGTGCCAGCAGAGGAGGACAGGGTTACACAGATACGCAGTATTTT
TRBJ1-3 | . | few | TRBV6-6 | CASSLPGEGRSGNTIYF | TGTGCCAGCAGTCTCCCCGGAGAGGGGCGCTCCGGAAACACCATATATTTT
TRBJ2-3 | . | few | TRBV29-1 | CSVEDLVTDTQYF | TGCAGCGTTGAAGATCTCGTCACAGATACGCAGTATTTT
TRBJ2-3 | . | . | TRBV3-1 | CASSQDGPYTQYF | TGTGCCAGCAGCCAAGATGGCCCGTATACGCAGTATTTT
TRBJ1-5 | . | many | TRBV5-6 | CASSLHTTLGEPQHF | TGTGCCAGCAGCTTGCATACAACCCTCGGGGAGCCCCAGCATTTT
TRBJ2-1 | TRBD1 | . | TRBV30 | CAWSLGQGGLNEQFF | TGTGCCTGGTCCCTGGGACAGGGGGGCCTCAATGAGCAGTTCTTC
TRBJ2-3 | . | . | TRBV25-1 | CASSEFRGSADTQYF | TGTGCCAGCAGTGAATTTCGGGGGAGCGCAGATACGCAGTATTTT
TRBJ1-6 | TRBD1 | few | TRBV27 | CASGDRDTSSPLHF | TGTGCCAGCGGGGACAGGGATACGAGTTCACCCCTCCACTTT
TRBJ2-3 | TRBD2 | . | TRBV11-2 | CASSPGLAGDSTSTDTQYF | TGTGCCAGCAGCCCCGGACTAGCGGGTGACTCTACTAGCACAGATACGCAGTATTTT
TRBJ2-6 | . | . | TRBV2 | CASNRDASGANVLTF | TGTGCCAGCAACAGGGACGCATCTGGGGCCAACGTCCTGACTTTC
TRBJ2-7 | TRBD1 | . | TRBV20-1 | CSATPGDSLGQYF | TGCAGTGCTACCCCCGGGGACAGCTTGGGCCAGTACTTC
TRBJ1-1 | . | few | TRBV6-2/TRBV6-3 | CASSSRTAGRNTEAFF | TGTGCCAGCAGTTCACGGACAGCAGGCCGAAACACTGAAGCTTTCTTT
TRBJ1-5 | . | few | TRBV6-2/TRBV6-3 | CASSLKVAPQHF | TGTGCCAGCAGTCTAAAGGTCGCGCCCCAGCATTTT
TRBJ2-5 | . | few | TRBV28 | CASTTVQETQYF | TGTGCCAGCACTACGGTTCAAGAGACCCAGTACTTC
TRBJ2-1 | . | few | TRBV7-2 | CASSKGQIYNEQFF | TGTGCCAGCAGCAAAGGACAGATTTACAATGAGCAGTTCTTC
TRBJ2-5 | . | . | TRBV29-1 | CSVVRDQETQYF | TGCAGCGTTGTGAGGGACCAAGAGACCCAGTACTTC
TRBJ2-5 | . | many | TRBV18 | CASSPVQETQYF | TGTGCCAGCAGCCCGGTCCAAGAGACCCAGTACTTC
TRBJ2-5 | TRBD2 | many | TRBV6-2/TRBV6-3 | CASSYYAGDVETQYF | TGTGCCAGCAGTTATTACGCGGGGGACGTGGAGACCCAGTACTTC
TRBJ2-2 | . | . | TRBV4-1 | CASSDRPGLRTGELFF | TGCGCCAGCAGCGACCGACCAGGGCTGCGCACCGGGGAGCTGTTTTTT
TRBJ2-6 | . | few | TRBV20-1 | CSARDNRANSGANVLTF | TGCAGTGCTAGAGATAACAGGGCGAACTCTGGGGCCAACGTCCTGACTTTC
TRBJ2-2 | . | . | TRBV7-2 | CASSLGRVTGELFF | TGTGCCAGCAGCTTGGGCCGGGTCACCGGGGAGCTGTTTTTT
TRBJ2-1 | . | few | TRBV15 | CATSREPSYNEQFF | TGTGCCACCAGCAGGGAACCTAGCTACAATGAGCAGTTCTTC